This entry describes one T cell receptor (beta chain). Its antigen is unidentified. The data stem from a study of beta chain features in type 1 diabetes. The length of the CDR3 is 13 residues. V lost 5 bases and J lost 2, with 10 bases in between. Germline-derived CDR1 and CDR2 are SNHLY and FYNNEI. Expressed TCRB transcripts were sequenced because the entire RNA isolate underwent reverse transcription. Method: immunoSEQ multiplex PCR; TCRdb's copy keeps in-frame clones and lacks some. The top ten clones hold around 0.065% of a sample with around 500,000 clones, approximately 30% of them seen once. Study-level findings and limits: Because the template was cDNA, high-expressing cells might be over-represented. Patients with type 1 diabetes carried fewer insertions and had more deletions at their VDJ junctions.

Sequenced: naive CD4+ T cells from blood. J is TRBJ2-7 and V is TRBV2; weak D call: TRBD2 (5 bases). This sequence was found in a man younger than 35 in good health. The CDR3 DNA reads TGTGCCAGCAGTACGTACGGGACCTACGAGCAGTACTTC. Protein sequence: CASSTYGTYEQYF.